The rows below give T cell receptor beta chains drawn from one sample of a study of blood T cell repertoires in COVID-19. Clones were sequenced by immunoSEQ multiplex PCR, and TCRdb holds only the in-frame ones, with some missing. The sample lists around 100,000 clones, 80% to 85% occurring once. The sequencing input was peripheral blood. The receptors stem from a woman aged 70-85 years with acute or convalescent COVID-19. Both conserved end residues are part of each CDR3. Each record gives: CDR3 DNA, CDR3 protein, J gene, V gene, D gene, clone size, CDR3 length. The D gene is left open where the match is weak. Size is omitted from some rows. Given values are once, few, many or a class for expanded clones.

cdr3_nt: TGTGCCAGCAGTGAATCGGGGACAGGGGGTTGGCAGCCCCAGCATTTT
cdr3_aa: CASSESGTGGWQPQHF
j_call: TRBJ1-5
v_call: TRBV6-1
d_call: TRBD1
clone_size: -
cdr3_length: 16

cdr3_nt: TGCGCCAGCAGCTTGGATACCGGGGACAGGGGGCGGGAGACCCAGTACTTC
cdr3_aa: CASSLDTGDRGRETQYF
j_call: TRBJ2-5
v_call: TRBV5-1
d_call: TRBD1
clone_size: -
cdr3_length: 17

cdr3_nt: TGTGCCAGCAGGCCGACAGGGGGCCACGAGCAGTACTTC
cdr3_aa: CASRPTGGHEQYF
j_call: TRBJ2-7
v_call: TRBV6-5
d_call: TRBD1
clone_size: -
cdr3_length: 13

cdr3_nt: TGTGCCAGCTCACCAGGGCAGGGGGTGGTCGATGAGCAGTTCTTC
cdr3_aa: CASSPGQGVVDEQFF
j_call: TRBJ2-1
v_call: TRBV18
d_call: TRBD1
clone_size: once
cdr3_length: 15

cdr3_nt: TGTGCCAGCACCCCGGACAGGGACTACAATGAGCAGTTCTTC
cdr3_aa: CASTPDRDYNEQFF
j_call: TRBJ2-1
v_call: TRBV2
d_call: TRBD1
clone_size: -
cdr3_length: 14

cdr3_nt: TGTGCCAGCAGCGCCCGACAGGGAAACTATGGCTACACCTTC
cdr3_aa: CASSARQGNYGYTF
j_call: TRBJ1-2
v_call: TRBV7-9
d_call: TRBD1
clone_size: once
cdr3_length: 14

cdr3_nt: TGTGCCAGCAGTGACCCCGGGACAGTGAACACTGAAGCTTTCTTT
cdr3_aa: CASSDPGTVNTEAFF
j_call: TRBJ1-1
v_call: TRBV6-1
d_call: TRBD1
clone_size: few
cdr3_length: 15

cdr3_nt: TGTGCCAGCAGTTTATCGGGGGGCTATAATTCACCCCTCCACTTT
cdr3_aa: CASSLSGGYNSPLHF
j_call: TRBJ1-6
v_call: TRBV27
d_call: -
clone_size: -
cdr3_length: 15

cdr3_nt: TGTGCCACCAGTGCGGGACAGGGGGGTCTAGATACGCAGTATTTT
cdr3_aa: CATSAGQGGLDTQYF
j_call: TRBJ2-3
v_call: TRBV24-1
d_call: TRBD1
clone_size: -
cdr3_length: 15

cdr3_nt: TGTGCCAGCAGCTTCGAACAGGGAAATTCACCCCTCCACTTT
cdr3_aa: CASSFEQGNSPLHF
j_call: TRBJ1-6
v_call: TRBV5-5
d_call: -
clone_size: many
cdr3_length: 14

cdr3_nt: TGTGCCAGCAATAGGGACAGGGAGAACACTGAAGCTTTCTTT
cdr3_aa: CASNRDRENTEAFF
j_call: TRBJ1-1
v_call: TRBV2
d_call: TRBD1
clone_size: -
cdr3_length: 14

cdr3_nt: TGCAGTGCTAGTGGGCTAGCGGGAGGAGGGCCAGATACGCAGTATTTT
cdr3_aa: CSASGLAGGGPDTQYF
j_call: TRBJ2-3
v_call: TRBV20-1
d_call: TRBD2
clone_size: -
cdr3_length: 16

cdr3_nt: TGTGCCAGCTCACCACTAGCGAATCTTGTGAACACTGAAGCTTTCTTT
cdr3_aa: CASSPLANLVNTEAFF
j_call: TRBJ1-1
v_call: TRBV18
d_call: -
clone_size: -
cdr3_length: 16

cdr3_nt: TGTGCCAGCTCACCACGGGGACTAGCGGGAGCCAATGAGCAGTTCTTC
cdr3_aa: CASSPRGLAGANEQFF
j_call: TRBJ2-1
v_call: TRBV18
d_call: TRBD2
clone_size: -
cdr3_length: 16

cdr3_nt: TGTGCCAGCAGTCCGGACAGGGAAGAGACCCAGTACTTC
cdr3_aa: CASSPDREETQYF
j_call: TRBJ2-5
v_call: TRBV5-6
d_call: TRBD1
clone_size: -
cdr3_length: 13

cdr3_nt: TGTGCCAGCTCGTCGGACAGGGGGCGTACCGGGGAGCTGTTTTTT
cdr3_aa: CASSSDRGRTGELFF
j_call: TRBJ2-2
v_call: TRBV18
d_call: TRBD1
clone_size: few
cdr3_length: 15

cdr3_nt: TGTGCCACCCGAGGGACTAGGGGGAACAATGAGCAGTTCTTC
cdr3_aa: CATRGTRGNNEQFF
j_call: TRBJ2-1
v_call: TRBV24-1
d_call: TRBD2
clone_size: -
cdr3_length: 14

cdr3_nt: TGTGCCAGCAGCCAAAGGCCCCTCTGGGGCAGCTCTACTTCCTACAATGAGCAGTTCTTC
cdr3_aa: CASSQRPLWGSSTSYNEQFF
j_call: TRBJ2-1
v_call: TRBV4-2
d_call: -
clone_size: few
cdr3_length: 20

cdr3_nt: TGTGCCAGTGAGGACAGGGGGCCTGGAAACACCATATATTTT
cdr3_aa: CASEDRGPGNTIYF
j_call: TRBJ1-3
v_call: TRBV19
d_call: TRBD1
clone_size: -
cdr3_length: 14

cdr3_nt: TGCGCCAGCAGCACGGGACAGGGGGGATACAATGAGCAGTTCTTC
cdr3_aa: CASSTGQGGYNEQFF
j_call: TRBJ2-1
v_call: TRBV5-1
d_call: TRBD1
clone_size: once
cdr3_length: 15

cdr3_nt: TGTGCCACCAGTGATTCCACCCCGATTAGCGGTAGCTCCTACAATGAGCAGTTCTTC
cdr3_aa: CATSDSTPISGSSYNEQFF
j_call: TRBJ2-1
v_call: TRBV24-1
d_call: -
clone_size: -
cdr3_length: 19

cdr3_nt: TGTGCCAGCAGCCCCGGGACTAGCGGGAGGGCCGCCGGGGAGCTGTTTTTT
cdr3_aa: CASSPGTSGRAAGELFF
j_call: TRBJ2-2
v_call: TRBV3-1/TRBV3-2
d_call: TRBD2
clone_size: -
cdr3_length: 17

cdr3_nt: TGTGCCAGCAGTTTTCGACAGGGTCCTTTGCCTGGGGCCAACGTCCTGACTTTC
cdr3_aa: CASSFRQGPLPGANVLTF
j_call: TRBJ2-6
v_call: TRBV28
d_call: TRBD1
clone_size: -
cdr3_length: 18

cdr3_nt: TGTGCCAGCAGTTCTCCCGGGGAAGGGCCGAACTATGGCTACACCTTC
cdr3_aa: CASSSPGEGPNYGYTF
j_call: TRBJ1-2
v_call: TRBV28
d_call: -
clone_size: -
cdr3_length: 16

cdr3_nt: TGTGCCAGCAGCGTAGGCGCTAGCGGGAATCACGGGGAGCTGTTTTTT
cdr3_aa: CASSVGASGNHGELFF
j_call: TRBJ2-2
v_call: TRBV9
d_call: TRBD2
clone_size: -
cdr3_length: 16

cdr3_nt: TGTGCCAGCAGTCAGGAAGAGACCCAGTACTTC
cdr3_aa: CASSQEETQYF
j_call: TRBJ2-5
v_call: TRBV6-5
d_call: -
clone_size: -
cdr3_length: 11

cdr3_nt: TGCGCCAGCAGCTTGCAACAGGGGCTGAACACTGAAGCTTTCTTT
cdr3_aa: CASSLQQGLNTEAFF
j_call: TRBJ1-1
v_call: TRBV5-1
d_call: TRBD1
clone_size: -
cdr3_length: 15

cdr3_nt: TGTGCCTGGAGAACAGATCGGGGCTACACCTTC
cdr3_aa: CAWRTDRGYTF
j_call: TRBJ1-2
v_call: TRBV30
d_call: -
clone_size: -
cdr3_length: 11

cdr3_nt: TGTGCCAGCAGCTTGGGGGCAGCAACTAATGAAAAACTGTTTTTT
cdr3_aa: CASSLGAATNEKLFF
j_call: TRBJ1-4
v_call: TRBV5-4
d_call: -
clone_size: -
cdr3_length: 15

cdr3_nt: TGTGCCAGCGCCCAGGGTCAAGGAAACACCATATATTTT
cdr3_aa: CASAQGQGNTIYF
j_call: TRBJ1-3
v_call: TRBV19
d_call: -
clone_size: -
cdr3_length: 13

cdr3_nt: TGTGCCAGCAGCTTGGCATTTCTAGCGGGTGGGGAGACCCAGTACTTC
cdr3_aa: CASSLAFLAGGETQYF
j_call: TRBJ2-5
v_call: TRBV5-6
d_call: TRBD2
clone_size: -
cdr3_length: 16

cdr3_nt: TGTGCCAGTACGCACGGAGGGGGCCTTAATGAAAAACTGTTTTTT
cdr3_aa: CASTHGGGLNEKLFF
j_call: TRBJ1-4
v_call: TRBV19
d_call: TRBD1
clone_size: -
cdr3_length: 15

cdr3_nt: TGTGCCAGCTTAGAACAGGGGGCGTTTGACTATGGCTACACCTTC
cdr3_aa: CASLEQGAFDYGYTF
j_call: TRBJ1-2
v_call: TRBV28
d_call: TRBD1
clone_size: -
cdr3_length: 15

cdr3_nt: TGCGCCAGCAGCCAAAAGTACAGCTACGACACCGGGGAGCTGTTTTTT
cdr3_aa: CASSQKYSYDTGELFF
j_call: TRBJ2-2
v_call: TRBV4-1
d_call: -
clone_size: -
cdr3_length: 16

cdr3_nt: TGCGCCAGCAGTAACCCGGGGGGGCTGAACAATGAGCAGTTCTTC
cdr3_aa: CASSNPGGLNNEQFF
j_call: TRBJ2-1
v_call: TRBV5-1
d_call: TRBD2
clone_size: -
cdr3_length: 15

cdr3_nt: TGTGCCAGTAGTATAAAGGCAGGAGGGAACACCGGGGAGCTGTTTTTT
cdr3_aa: CASSIKAGGNTGELFF
j_call: TRBJ2-2
v_call: TRBV19
d_call: -
clone_size: -
cdr3_length: 16

cdr3_nt: TGTGCCACCAGTATTGGATCTGAGGCCAATCAGCCCCAGCATTTT
cdr3_aa: CATSIGSEANQPQHF
j_call: TRBJ1-5
v_call: TRBV24-1
d_call: -
clone_size: -
cdr3_length: 15

cdr3_nt: TGTGCCTGGACTGCAGGGGGTGAAAAACTGTTTTTT
cdr3_aa: CAWTAGGEKLFF
j_call: TRBJ1-4
v_call: TRBV30
d_call: TRBD1
clone_size: -
cdr3_length: 12

cdr3_nt: TGTGCCAGTAGTGGACAGGCTAACACCGGGGAGCTGTTTTTT
cdr3_aa: CASSGQANTGELFF
j_call: TRBJ2-2
v_call: TRBV19
d_call: TRBD1
clone_size: -
cdr3_length: 14

cdr3_nt: TGCGCCAGCAGCGAGGGGGAGGGTTTGGGCGGCTACACCTTC
cdr3_aa: CASSEGEGLGGYTF
j_call: TRBJ1-2
v_call: TRBV5-1
d_call: -
clone_size: -
cdr3_length: 14

cdr3_nt: TGTGCCAGCAGTTTCGACAGGGGAAGGACTGAAGCTTTCTTT
cdr3_aa: CASSFDRGRTEAFF
j_call: TRBJ1-1
v_call: TRBV2
d_call: TRBD1
clone_size: once
cdr3_length: 14

cdr3_nt: TGTGCCAGCAGCTCGACAGGGCCCACTAATGAAAAACTGTTTTTT
cdr3_aa: CASSSTGPTNEKLFF
j_call: TRBJ1-4
v_call: TRBV7-9
d_call: TRBD1
clone_size: -
cdr3_length: 15

cdr3_nt: TGTGCCAGCAGCTGGATAAGCGGGCCCGGGGCCCAGTACTTC
cdr3_aa: CASSWISGPGAQYF
j_call: TRBJ2-5
v_call: TRBV14
d_call: -
clone_size: once
cdr3_length: 14

cdr3_nt: TGTGCCAGCAGTTTCAGGGTTCATCAGCCCCAGCATTTT
cdr3_aa: CASSFRVHQPQHF
j_call: TRBJ1-5
v_call: TRBV28
d_call: -
clone_size: -
cdr3_length: 13

cdr3_nt: TGCGCCAGCAGTGAGAGCGGAACGGGCTACGAGCAGTACTTC
cdr3_aa: CASSESGTGYEQYF
j_call: TRBJ2-7
v_call: TRBV10-1
d_call: -
clone_size: once
cdr3_length: 14